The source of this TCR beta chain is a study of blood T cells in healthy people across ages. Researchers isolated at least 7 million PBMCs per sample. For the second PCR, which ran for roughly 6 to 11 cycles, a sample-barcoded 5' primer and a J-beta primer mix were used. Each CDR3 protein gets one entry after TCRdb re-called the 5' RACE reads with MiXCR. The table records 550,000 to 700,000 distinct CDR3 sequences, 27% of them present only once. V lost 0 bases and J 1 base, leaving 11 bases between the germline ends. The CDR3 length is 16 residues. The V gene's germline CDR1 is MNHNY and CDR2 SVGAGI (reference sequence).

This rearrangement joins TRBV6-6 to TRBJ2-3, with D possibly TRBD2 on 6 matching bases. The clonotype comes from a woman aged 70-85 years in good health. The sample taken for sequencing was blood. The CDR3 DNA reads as TGTGCCAGCAGTTACTCGGCGGGGACCGGCACAGATACGCAGTATTTT. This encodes CASSYSAGTGTDTQYF.